One and the same sample provided the 24 T cell receptor beta chains below, sequenced in a study of CD8+CD57+ T cells in acquired aplastic anemia. CDR3 and TCR beta VDJ profiling relied on genomic DNA as the template. TCRdb analysed the reads with MiXCR anew, one entry per CDR3 protein. Of around 140,000 distinct CDR3 sequences in the sample, about 40% are singletons; the top ten hold 8% to 8.5%. Material for sequencing was sorted CD4+, CD8+, or CD8+CD57+ T cells (not recorded which) from PBMCs. These receptors all stem from a human donor in good health, serving as a control.

This clonotype was seen a single time. This sequence joins TRBV24-1 and TRBJ2-3, with 8 bases that match TRBD2. Germline CDR1 is KGHDR and CDR2 is SFDVKD. The J segment lost 2 bases and the V segment lost 0 bases, leaving 3 bases of the junction unmatched. The CDR3 spans 16 residues. CDR3 sequence: CATSDLKRGFTDTQYF. Here the CDR3 DNA reads TGTGCCACCAGTGATTTGAAGCGGGGGTTCACAGATACGCAGTATTTT.

The chain has TRBV7-8 and TRBJ1-1; 7 nucleotides agree with TRBD1. V was pared by 10 bases and J by 1 base, with 9 bases of the junction left unmatched. Germline lookup yields CDR1 SGHVS and CDR2 FQNEAQ. The CDR3 is 14 amino acids. Here the CDR3 DNA reads TGTGCCACCACCAGGGGGGGGGCGAACACTGAAGCTTTCTTT. Protein sequence: CATTRGGANTEAFF.

There are a few counts of this clonotype. This chain connects TRBV28 to TRBJ1-5, with TRBD1 as a possible D gene (5 bases). This CDR3 is 14 amino acids long. CDR1 and CDR2 (germline): MDHEN, SYDVKM. Trimming pared 8 bases from V and 2 bases from J, leaving 13 bases between. CDR3 in DNA: TGTGCCAGCGTAACCGGGGGAGGCAATCAGCCCCAGCATTTT. Translating it yields CASVTGGGNQPQHF. The variable domain in full, completed from reference TRBV28 and TRBJ1-5, reads DVKVTQSSRYLVKRTGEKVFLECVQDMDHENMFWYRQDPGLGLRLIYFSYDVKMKEKGDIPEGYSVSREKKERFSLILESASTNQTSMYLCASVTGGGNQPQHFGDGTRLSIL.

This clonotype has a count of ten or more. The chain couples TRBV20-1 to TRBJ1-3; D not certain. V gave up 2 bases and J gave up 0 bases, with 8 bases separating them. The CDR3 totals 14 residues. Germline CDR1 reads DFQATT; CDR2 reads SNEGSKA (reference sequence). CDR3 protein: CSARMEYSGNTIYF. The DNA of the CDR3 is TGCAGTGCTAGAATGGAATACTCTGGAAACACCATATATTTT.

J is TRBJ2-2 and V is TRBV7-9; D gene ambiguous. V lost 5 bases to trimming and J lost 6 bases, with 4 bases between them. Germline CDR1 reads SEHNR; CDR2 reads FQNEAQ (reference sequence). The CDR3 consists of 11 residues. The CDR3 sequence: CASSPAGELFF. CDR3 nucleotides: TGTGCCAGCAGCCCAGCCGGGGAGCTGTTTTTT. The complete variable domain, with remaining parts taken from reference TRBV7-9 and TRBJ2-2, reads DTGVSQNPRHKITKRGQNVTFRCDPISEHNRLYWYRQTLGQGPEFLTYFQNEAQLEKSRLLSDRFSAERPKGSFSTLEIQRTEQGDSAMYLCASSPAGELFFGEGSRLTVL.

The V gene is TRBV7-2, the J gene TRBJ1-1, with TRBD1 matching 9 bases. V trimming: 5 bases; J trimming: 2 bases; junction bases outside the gene matches: 6. The CDR3 has 15 residues. Germline V CDR1 and CDR2: SGHTA, FQGNSA. CDR3 protein: CASSPRGQGNTEAFF. Here the CDR3 DNA reads TGTGCCAGCAGCCCCCGGGGACAGGGAAACACTGAAGCTTTCTTT.

V and J are TRBV15 and TRBJ2-1, with TRBD1 matching 8 bases. The CDR3 is made up of 14 amino acids. The V gene's germline CDR1 is LNHNV and CDR2 YYDKDF (reference sequence). With 0 bases clipped from V and 5 bases from J, the junction kept 0 bases outside the gene matches. CDR3 sequence (DNA): TGTGCCACCAGCAGAGAGACAGGGGACAATGAGCAGTTCTTC. Translated: CATSRETGDNEQFF.

In this sample, this clonotype turned up many times. A read error is possible here, since a much larger clone lies one base away. The genes are TRBV15 and TRBJ1-5; 7 bases align to TRBD1. There are 15 residues in the CDR3. With V trimmed by 3 bases and J by 11 bases, 13 bases remained unmatched. CDR1 LNHNV and CDR2 YYDKDF come from the germline V gene (reference sequence). The CDR3, as DNA: TGTGCCACCAGCAGGATCCATCAGGGGGGGCAGTCCCAGCATTTT. It translates to CATSRIHQGGQSQHF.

This clonotype was seen repeatedly, ten times or more. The V and J genes are TRBV19 and TRBJ1-2; D remains unclear. The CDR3 is 16 residues long. The germline gives CDR1 LNHDA, CDR2 SQIVND (reference sequence). V was cut by 5 bases and J by 3 bases, with 19 bases left in between. The CDR3 spells CASSAWTGAGDYGYTF. CDR3 DNA: TGTGCCAGTAGTGCCTGGACGGGTGCTGGCGACTATGGCTACACCTTC. Based on the CDR3 plus reference TRBV19 and TRBJ1-2, the full variable domain is DGGITQSPKYLFRKEGQNVTLSCEQNLNHDAMYWYRQDPGQGLRLIYYSQIVNDFQKGDIAEGYSVSREKKESFPLTVTSAQKNPTAFYLCASSAWTGAGDYGYTFGSGTRLTVV.

V gene TRBV19 combines with J gene TRBJ1-5, with D possibly being TRBD1 (6 bases). V was shortened by 4 bases and J by 7 bases, with 8 bases between the two germline ends. Germline V CDR1 and CDR2: LNHDA, SQIVND (reference sequence). The CDR3 is made up of 12 amino acids. This chain's CDR3 is CASSTGQQPQHF. The CDR3 nucleotides read TGTGCCAGTAGTACGGGACAACAGCCCCAGCATTTT.

The chain combines TRBV29-1 with TRBJ1-4; 7 bases are shared with TRBD1. The ends lost 4 bases at V and 4 bases at J; junction bases unmatched: 6. Germline V lookup: CDR1 SQVTM, CDR2 ANQGSEA. This CDR3 is 14 amino acids long. CDR3 region: CSVAGGQGNEKLFF. In DNA, the CDR3 is TGCAGCGTTGCAGGGGGGCAGGGTAATGAAAAACTGTTTTTT.

This clonotype came up a few times. The V call is TRBV3-1, the J call TRBJ2-3; TRBD1 aligns across 9 bases. V dropped 4 bases and J dropped 8; count of bases not matched to a gene: 7. Germline CDR1 and CDR2: LGHDT and YNNKEL (reference sequence). The CDR3 is 14 amino acids. The CDR3 is CASSLGQGKITQYF. The CDR3 DNA sequence: TGTGCCAGCAGCCTCGGACAGGGGAAAATTACGCAGTATTTT.

The chain carries TRBV5-1 and TRBJ2-7; D uncertain. Trimming took off 5 bases at V and 0 bases at J, with 12 bases between the two ends. This CDR3 region has 14 residues. CDR1 and CDR2 from the germline V gene are SGHRS and YFSETQ. The CDR3 region is CASSEVRPSYEQYF. DNA of the CDR3: TGCGCCAGCAGTGAAGTGAGACCCTCCTACGAGCAGTACTTC.

This chain joins TRBV7-2 and TRBJ2-7; 8 bases match TRBD1. The V gene's germline CDR1 is SGHTA and CDR2 FQGNSA. The CDR3 has 13 amino acids. After removal of 5 bases from V and 3 bases from J, the junction contained 3 bases not matched to a gene. The CDR3 is CASSPQGGYEQYF. The CDR3 DNA reads TGTGCCAGCAGCCCACAGGGGGGCTACGAGCAGTACTTC. Complete variable domain (other parts from reference TRBV7-2 and TRBJ2-7): GAGVSQSPSNKVTEKGKDVELRCDPISGHTALYWYRQSLGQGLEFLIYFQGNSAPDKSGLPSDRFSAERTGGSVSTLTIQRTQQEDSAVYLCASSPQGGYEQYFGPGTRLTVT.

This clonotype appeared many times. The chain couples TRBV6-1 to TRBJ1-3; D is undetermined. Germline CDR1 is MNHNS and CDR2 is SASEGT. Deletions cut 2 bases from V and 11 bases from J, with 10 bases between. CDR3 size: 12 residues. The CDR3 loop reads CASSETWSPIYF. DNA for the CDR3: TGTGCCAGCAGTGAAACGTGGTCCCCCATATATTTT.

The J gene is TRBJ2-3, the V gene TRBV10-3, with 8 positions matching TRBD2. Germline loops: CDR1 ENHRY, CDR2 SYGVKD. CDR3 length: 16 amino acids. The V and J ends lost 0 bases and 5 bases, in that order; junction bases with no gene match: 7. The CDR3 region has the DNA TGTGCCATCAGTGAGTCTGACGGGGGGGCGGTAGATACGCAGTATTTT. Translation: CAISESDGGAVDTQYF.

The table lists this clonotype with many counts. V usage is TRBV19 and J usage is TRBJ2-4, with D unclear. Trimming removed 5 bases at V and 0 bases at J, with 17 bases between. The CDR3 contains 17 residues. Germline CDR1 reads LNHDA; CDR2 reads SQIVND (reference sequence). CDR3 DNA: TGTGCCAGTAGTCTTATGGCAGGAAGCTTAGCCAAAAACATTCAGTACTTC. Encoded protein: CASSLMAGSLAKNIQYF.

The chain has TRBV7-6 and TRBJ2-7, with TRBD2 matching over 12 bases. After removal of 5 bases from V and 3 bases from J, the junction contained 11 bases not matched to a gene. CDR1 is SGHVS and CDR2 is FNYEAQ in the germline V gene. The CDR3 is 17 residues long. CDR3 in DNA: TGTGCCAGCAGCAACAAGACTAGCGGGAGACCCGACTACGAGCAGTACTTC. This gives the protein CASSNKTSGRPDYEQYF.

This clonotype appeared many times. The gene calls are TRBV19 and TRBJ2-7; the D gene is possibly TRBD2 (5 bases). The CDR3 is 15 amino acids. The germline V and J ends were trimmed by 4 bases and 1 base, with 14 bases remaining between them. CDR1 and CDR2 (germline): LNHDA, SQIVND (reference sequence). The DNA of the CDR3 is TGTGCCAGTAGTAGACAAGCGGTCTCTTCCTACGAGCAGTACTTC. Protein sequence: CASSRQAVSSYEQYF.

This clonotype was found many times. The chain recombines TRBV20-1 with TRBJ1-5, with a weak D call TRBD1 (6 bases). V lost 8 bases and J lost 5, with 13 bases in between. The CDR3 consists of 12 residues. Germline assignment: CDR1 DFQATT and CDR2 SNEGSKA (reference sequence). The CDR3 DNA follows: TGCAGTTATAGATCAGGGGATCAGCCCCAGCATTTT. This gives the protein CSYRSGDQPQHF.

The gene calls are TRBV11-2 and TRBJ2-1, with 12 bases identical to TRBD2. V lost 4 bases, J lost 5 bases, and 3 bases stayed unmatched. The germline V gene has CDR1 SGHAT and CDR2 FQNNGV. CDR3 size: 15 residues. The chain's CDR3 is CASSWRLAGDNEQFF. CDR3 nucleotides: TGTGCCAGCAGCTGGAGACTAGCGGGAGACAATGAGCAGTTCTTC.

This clonotype was observed at least ten times. This chain connects TRBV30 to TRBJ1-2; no firm D call. V shed 4 bases and J shed 4 bases, with 10 bases lying between them. The germline V gene encodes CDR1 GTSNPN and CDR2 SVGIG (reference sequence). The CDR3 contains 12 residues. The CDR3 nucleotides read TGTGCCTGGAACCGAGACACCTATGGCTACACCTTC. It encodes CAWNRDTYGYTF.

This clonotype was picked up many times. The chain uses TRBV11-3 and TRBJ2-5; D is unresolved. Trimming removed 1 base from V and 5 bases from J, with 11 bases in between. Germline CDR1 reads SGHNT; CDR2 reads YENEEA. CDR3 length equals 14 residues. Written as DNA, the CDR3 is TGTGCCAGCAGCTTAGGATGGGCAGCCGAGACCCAGTACTTC. Translating it yields CASSLGWAAETQYF.

This clonotype has more than one count but fewer than ten. A much bigger clone sits one base away, suggesting this may be a read error. The rearrangement uses TRBV19 and TRBJ1-5; 9 bases are shared with TRBD1. Germline V CDR1 and CDR2: LNHDA, SQIVND (reference sequence). CDR3 length equals 15 residues. The CDR3 is CAGSWGQGLPQPQHF. The CDR3 DNA follows: TGTGCCGGTAGTTGGGGACAGGGACTTCCTCAGCCCCAGCATTTT.